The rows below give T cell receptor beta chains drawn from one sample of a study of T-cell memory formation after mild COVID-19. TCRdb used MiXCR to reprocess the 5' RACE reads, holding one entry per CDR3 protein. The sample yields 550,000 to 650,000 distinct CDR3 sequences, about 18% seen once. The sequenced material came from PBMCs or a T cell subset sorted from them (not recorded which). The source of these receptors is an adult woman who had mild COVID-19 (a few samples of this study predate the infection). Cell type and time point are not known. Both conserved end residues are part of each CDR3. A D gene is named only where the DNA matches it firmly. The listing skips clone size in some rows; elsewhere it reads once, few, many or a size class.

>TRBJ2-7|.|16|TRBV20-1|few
TGCAGTGCTAGAGAGGGGGGCCGGGGACGCCCAGTGGGGCAGTACTTC
CSAREGGRGRPVGQYF
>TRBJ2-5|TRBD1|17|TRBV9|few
TGTGCCAGCAGCGTAGCTTCGGACAGGGGTTGGCAAGAGACCCAGTACTTC
CASSVASDRGWQETQYF
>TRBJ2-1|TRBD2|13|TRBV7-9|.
TGTGCCAGCAGCTTAGGGACTAGCGGGAACCTGTTCTTC
CASSLGTSGNLFF
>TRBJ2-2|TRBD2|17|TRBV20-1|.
TGCAGTGCTAGAGGGTCAGCGGGGGGGCTGGGCACCGGGGAGCTGTTTTTT
CSARGSAGGLGTGELFF
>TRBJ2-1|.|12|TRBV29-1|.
TGCAGCGCGGGGGGCGGCAACAATGAGCAGTTCTTC
CSAGGGNNEQFF
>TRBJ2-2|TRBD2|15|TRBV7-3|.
TGTGCCAGCAGACGCGGGGGGCAGAGCACCGGGGAGCTGTTTTTT
CASRRGGQSTGELFF
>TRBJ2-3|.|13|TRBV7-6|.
TGCGCCAGCAGCCCCAGAGACACAGATACGCAGTATTTT
CASSPRDTDTQYF
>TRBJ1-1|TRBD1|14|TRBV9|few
TGTGCCAGCAGCATCACAGGGGGCATGGCTGAAGCTTTCTTT
CASSITGGMAEAFF
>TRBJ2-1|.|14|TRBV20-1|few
TGCAGTGCTTCCCGGGACGCCTCCTACAATGAGCAGTTCTTC
CSASRDASYNEQFF
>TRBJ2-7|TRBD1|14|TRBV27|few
TGTGCCAACGCCCCCGGGACAGATAACTACGAGCAGTACTTC
CANAPGTDNYEQYF
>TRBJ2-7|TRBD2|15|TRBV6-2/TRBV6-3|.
TGTGCCAGCAGTTACGTAGCGGGAGCTCGTGGGGAGCAGTACTTC
CASSYVAGARGEQYF
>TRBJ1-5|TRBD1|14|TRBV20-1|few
TGCAGTGCCTCGACAGGGATTGGCAATCAGCCCCAGCATTTT
CSASTGIGNQPQHF
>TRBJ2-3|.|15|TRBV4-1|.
TGCGCCAGCAGCCTCAGGGCCGCTAGCACAGATACGCAGTATTTT
CASSLRAASTDTQYF
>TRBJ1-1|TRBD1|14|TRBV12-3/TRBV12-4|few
TGTGCCAGCAACAACAGGGGCGGGAACACTGAAGCTTTCTTT
CASNNRGGNTEAFF
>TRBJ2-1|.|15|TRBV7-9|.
TGTGCCAGCAGCTGGGACCCCCGGAGCTACAATGAGCAGTTCTTC
CASSWDPRSYNEQFF
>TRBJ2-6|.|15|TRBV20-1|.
TGCAGTGCCCAAGACACCCGTAGTGGGGCCAACGTCCTGACTTTC
CSAQDTRSGANVLTF
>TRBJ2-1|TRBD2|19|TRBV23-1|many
TGCGCCAGCAGTCAACCGGGGGCTAGCGGGGGGGCGATATACAATGAGCAGTTCTTC
CASSQPGASGGAIYNEQFF